This T cell receptor (beta chain) comes out of a study of blood T cell repertoires in COVID-19. Study overall: The samples span acute and convalescent COVID-19 from the United States, Italy and Spain. In each case, the material was cDNA or gDNA derived from T cells, B-cell-depleted T cells, or PBMCs.

The CDR3 is 17 amino acids. The ends lost 4 bases at V and 0 bases at J; junction bases unmatched: 9. The germline gives CDR1 MNHEY, CDR2 SVGEGT. Source study methods: Amplified reference gene primers provided the basis for estimating nucleated cell counts. Clones were read by immunoSEQ multiplex PCR, and TCRdb kept only the in-frame ones, dropping some. That table furnishes V, J and clone size, whereas the DNA furnished D and trimming. The data hold about 80,000 clones, with roughly 87% observed a single time. This clonotype originated in a man aged 65 to 79 with acute or convalescent COVID-19. Sequencing was performed on peripheral blood. The chain carries TRBV6-2 or TRBV6-3 and TRBJ2-1; 7 nucleotides agree with TRBD2. CDR3 nucleotides: TGTGCCAGCAGTTCCTCAGCTAGCGGTATCTCCTACAATGAGCAGTTCTTC. Protein sequence: CASSSSASGISYNEQFF.